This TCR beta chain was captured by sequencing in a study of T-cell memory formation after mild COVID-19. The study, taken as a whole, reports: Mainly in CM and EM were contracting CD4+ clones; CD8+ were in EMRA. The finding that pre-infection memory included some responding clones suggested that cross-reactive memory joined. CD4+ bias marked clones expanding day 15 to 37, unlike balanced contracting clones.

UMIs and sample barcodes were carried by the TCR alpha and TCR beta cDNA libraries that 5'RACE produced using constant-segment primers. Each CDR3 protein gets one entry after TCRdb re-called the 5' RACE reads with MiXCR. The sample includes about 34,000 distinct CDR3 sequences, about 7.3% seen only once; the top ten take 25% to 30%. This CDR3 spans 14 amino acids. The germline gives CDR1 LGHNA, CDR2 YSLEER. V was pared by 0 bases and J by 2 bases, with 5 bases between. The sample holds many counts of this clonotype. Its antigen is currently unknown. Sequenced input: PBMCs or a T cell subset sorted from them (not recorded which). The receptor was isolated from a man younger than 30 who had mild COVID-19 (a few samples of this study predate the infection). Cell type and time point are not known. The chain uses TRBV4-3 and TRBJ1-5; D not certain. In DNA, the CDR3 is TGCGCCAGCAGCCAAGATCCCGGCAATCAGCCCCAGCATTTT. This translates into CASSQDPGNQPQHF.